One and the same sample provided the 22 T cell receptor beta chains below, sequenced in a study of T cells in Graves' hyperthyroidism and ophthalmopathy. Amplified regions were TCR beta CDR3 sequences from RNA transcripts. Primed by the HTBI set, a first-round RT-PCR was run on the TCR CDR3. One entry per CDR3 protein, called by TCRdb with MiXCR from the multiplex PCR reads. Of approximately 360,000 distinct CDR3 sequences detected, less than 20% appear once; the ten largest clones hold 25% to 35%. The sequencing sample was made of blood. The receptors come from a young woman with Graves' hyperthyroidism that later progressed to Graves' ophthalmopathy.

This clonotype was observed many times. The rearrangement uses TRBV5-5 and TRBJ1-2, with D tentatively TRBD1 (6 bases). This CDR3 is 14 amino acids long. Germline CDR1 is SGHKS and CDR2 is YYEKEE (reference sequence). V gave up 1 base and J gave up 3 bases, with 10 bases separating them. The CDR3 DNA reads as TGTGCCAGCAGCTTGTACAGGGACGACTATGGCTACACCTTC. Amino acids: CASSLYRDDYGYTF.

To note about this clonotype: A much larger clone is a single base away; this may be a read error. The V gene is TRBV6-5, the J gene TRBJ2-5, with D tentatively TRBD2 (5 bases). In germline, CDR1 is MNHEY, CDR2 SVGAGI. The V gene lost 3 bases and the J gene lost 4 bases, with 15 bases spanning the gap. The CDR3 extends over 15 amino acids. The CDR3 DNA sequence: TGTGCCAGCAGTTATTGGAGGAGCCCGGGAGAGACCCAGTACTTC. Amino acid sequence: CASSYWRSPGETQYF.

This clonotype has only a few counts. This rearrangement joins TRBV6-1 to TRBJ2-1; the D call may be TRBD1 or TRBD2 (5 bases each). V lost 7 bases and J 4 bases, leaving 17 bases between the germline ends. CDR1 and CDR2 (germline): MNHNS, SASEGT. The CDR3 sequence is 15 residues long. As DNA, the CDR3 is TGTGCCAGCAAGAAGGGACCGCAGGAATACAATGAGCAGTTCTTC. Protein product: CASKKGPQEYNEQFF.

In this sample, this clonotype turned up a few times. The rearrangement joins TRBV6-1 to TRBJ2-3; 8 nucleotides line up with TRBD1. The V and J ends lost 3 bases and 6 bases, in that order; junction bases with no gene match: 8. This CDR3 contains 15 residues. CDR1 is MNHNS, CDR2 SASEGT, per germline. CDR3 loop: CASSETQGAGDTQYF. The CDR3 bases are TGTGCCAGCAGTGAGACCCAGGGGGCCGGGGATACGCAGTATTTT.

This clonotype was detected ten times or more. The chain links TRBV24-1 to TRBJ2-3; 9 bases match TRBD1. The V segment lost 1 base and the J segment 3 bases; nucleotides outside the gene matches: 4. The CDR3 loop spans 16 amino acids. Germline CDR1 is KGHDR and CDR2 is SFDVKD. The CDR3 bases are TGTGCCACCAGTGATTTTACAGGGGGCCCGACAGATACGCAGTATTTT. It translates to CATSDFTGGPTDTQYF.

The chain carries TRBV20-1 and TRBJ2-2; 13 nucleotides align to TRBD2. This CDR3 contains 16 residues. Trimming took 6 bases from V and 3 from J; bases not matched to a gene: 7. Germline lookup yields CDR1 DFQATT and CDR2 SNEGSKA (reference sequence). This CDR3 is CSAAGLAGVDTGELFF. The DNA of the CDR3 is TGCAGTGCAGCAGGACTAGCGGGAGTGGACACCGGGGAGCTGTTTTTT.

The rearrangement joins TRBV20-1 to TRBJ2-1; 14 bases map to TRBD2. The CDR3 consists of 17 residues. The trim removed 1 base at V and 10 bases at J, leaving 12 bases unmatched. In germline, CDR1 is DFQATT, CDR2 SNEGSKA (reference sequence). The CDR3 sequence is CSARGGSGTSGSWEQFF. DNA of the CDR3: TGCAGTGCTAGAGGAGGGTCCGGGACTAGCGGGAGTTGGGAGCAGTTCTTC.

This clonotype was found many times. This rearrangement joins TRBV28 to TRBJ2-7; perhaps D is TRBD1 or TRBD2 (6 bases each). Germline V gene sequence: CDR1 MDHEN, CDR2 SYDVKM. This CDR3 region has 15 residues. Trimming removed 6 bases from V and 0 bases from J, with 15 bases in between. In nucleotides, the CDR3 is TGTGCCAGCAGCCAATCGGGGGCAAGCTCCTACGAGCAGTACTTC. Translating gives CASSQSGASSYEQYF.

This clonotype was picked up many times. The chain has TRBV27 and TRBJ2-7; 8 bases fit TRBD2. This CDR3 region has 14 residues. CDR1 is MNHEY and CDR2 is SMNVEV in the germline V gene (reference sequence). Trimming at V came to 5 bases and at J to 2 bases, leaving 5 bases not matched to a gene. The CDR3 DNA follows: TGTGCCAGCAGTGTAAGGGGACTAGCCTACGAGCAGTACTTC. It codes for CASSVRGLAYEQYF.

In its sample, this clonotype was seen many times. The J gene is TRBJ1-1, the V gene TRBV28, with a possible D match to TRBD1 (6 bases). Trimming pared 3 bases from V and 9 bases from J, leaving 11 bases between. Germline CDR1 and CDR2: MDHEN and SYDVKM. This CDR3 region has 12 residues. This CDR3 is CASSFSGQKAFF. Written as DNA, the CDR3 is TGTGCCAGCAGTTTTTCGGGACAAAAAGCTTTCTTT.

This clonotype showed up just a few times. The V call is TRBV27, the J call TRBJ2-7; no definite D call. V was cut by 5 bases and J by 5 bases, with 16 bases left in between. The CDR3 runs 14 residues. Germline V gene sequence: CDR1 MNHEY, CDR2 SMNVEV (reference sequence). CDR3 loop: CASSVRASSNEQYF. In nucleotides, the CDR3 is TGTGCCAGCAGTGTCCGGGCCTCTTCGAACGAGCAGTACTTC.

This clonotype was counted ten times or more. The rearrangement links TRBV20-1 to TRBJ1-2, with a weak D call TRBD1 (5 bases). The V gene's germline CDR1 is DFQATT and CDR2 SNEGSKA (reference sequence). The V end was cut by 3 bases, the J end by 3 bases, with 17 bases between. The CDR3 sequence is 15 residues long. The CDR3 protein is CSASVLGGSDYGYTF. The DNA of the CDR3 is TGCAGTGCTAGTGTACTCGGGGGATCGGACTATGGCTACACCTTC.

This clonotype was counted at least ten times. The V and J genes are TRBV20-1 and TRBJ1-5, with 7 nucleotides matching TRBD1. Germline values: CDR1 DFQATT, CDR2 SNEGSKA (reference sequence). Trimming cost V 3 bases and J 4 bases; bases outside gene matches: 9. CDR3 length equals 15 residues. The CDR3 reads CSARPGGWSNQPQHF. The CDR3 DNA sequence: TGCAGTGCTAGGCCAGGGGGTTGGTCTAATCAGCCCCAGCATTTT.

Worth noting for this clonotype: One base away lies a much larger clone, so this may be a sequencing read error. The gene calls are TRBV28 and TRBJ2-7; D unresolved. The V gene lost 3 bases and the J gene lost 6 bases, with 12 bases spanning the gap. Germline V gives CDR1 MDHEN, CDR2 SYDVKM. The CDR3 is made up of 13 amino acids. The CDR3 spells CASSLGTRAEQYF. The CDR3, as DNA: TGTGCCAGCAGTTTGGGCACCAGAGCCGAGCAGTACTTC.

There are many counts of this clonotype. The rearrangement links TRBV29-1 to TRBJ2-7; D ambiguous. Germline V lookup: CDR1 SQVTM, CDR2 ANQGSEA. This CDR3 has 12 residues. Deletions cut 5 bases from V and 3 bases from J, with 11 bases between. The CDR3 protein is CSVMAGLYEQYF. As DNA, the CDR3 is TGCAGCGTTATGGCTGGCCTCTACGAGCAGTACTTC.

This clonotype was found many times. The chain's CDR3 is CASRPGQGANEQFF. The CDR3 bases are TGTGCCAGCAGACCGGGACAGGGGGCGAATGAGCAGTTCTTC. This sequence joins TRBV12-3 or TRBV12-4 and TRBJ2-1, with TRBD1 matching over 12 bases. Trimming at V came to 6 bases and at J to 7 bases, leaving 4 bases not matched to a gene. CDR3 length: 14 amino acids.

The rearrangement links TRBV20-1 to TRBJ2-5; 8 bases agree with TRBD2. The CDR3 totals 13 residues. Germline CDR1 and CDR2: DFQATT and SNEGSKA (reference sequence). CDR3 coding DNA: TGCAGCGCGCATAGCGGGAAACAAGAGACCCAGTACTTC. Amino acid sequence: CSAHSGKQETQYF.

The chain employs TRBV7-8 and TRBJ2-1; 10 bases agree with TRBD2. Per germline, CDR1 SGHVS and CDR2 FQNEAQ. With V trimmed by 5 bases and J by 2 bases, 3 bases remained unmatched. CDR3 length: 15 residues. CDR3 nucleotides: TGTGCCAGCAGCACTACTAGCGGGACCTACAATGAGCAGTTCTTC. As protein: CASSTTSGTYNEQFF.

This clonotype occurred once. V gene TRBV25-1 combines with J gene TRBJ2-1; the D is unclear. Trimming stripped 3 bases from V and 1 base from J, with 10 bases between. Germline V gene sequence: CDR1 MGHDK, CDR2 SYGVNS. The CDR3 runs to 15 residues. In DNA, the CDR3 is TGTGCCAGCAGTGAGTACAAGGGTTCCTACAATGAGCAGTTCTTC. Its translation: CASSEYKGSYNEQFF. The complete variable domain, with remaining parts taken from reference TRBV25-1 and TRBJ2-1, reads EADIYQTPRYLVIGTGKKITLECSQTMGHDKMYWYQQDPGMELHLIHYSYGVNSTEKGDLSSESTVSRIRTEHFPLTLESARPSHTSQYLCASSEYKGSYNEQFFGPGTRLTVL.

Many counts were recorded for this clonotype. The chain has TRBV28 and TRBJ2-6; D gene ambiguous. With 2 bases removed from V and 3 bases from J, the gap between germline ends came to 11 bases. The CDR3 length is 16 residues. Germline values: CDR1 MDHEN, CDR2 SYDVKM. In DNA form, the CDR3 reads TGTGCCAGCAGTTTAGATCGGATGGATGGGGCCAACGTCCTGACTTTC. Amino acids: CASSLDRMDGANVLTF. The variable domain in full, with the rest retrieved from reference TRBV28 and TRBJ2-6, is DVKVTQSSRYLVKRTGEKVFLECVQDMDHENMFWYRQDPGLGLRLIYFSYDVKMKEKGDIPEGYSVSREKKERFSLILESASTNQTSMYLCASSLDRMDGANVLTFGAGSRLTVL.

Written as DNA, the CDR3 is TGTGCCAGCTCAAGGCTAGCGGGAGTAGGAGGCACCGGGGAGCTGTTTTTT. Translating it yields CASSRLAGVGGTGELFF. The chain recombines TRBV6-1 with TRBJ2-2; 10 bases align to TRBD2. The CDR3 runs 17 residues. Trimming cost V 8 bases and J 4 bases; bases outside gene matches: 13. Germline V gene sequence: CDR1 MNHNS, CDR2 SASEGT.

This clonotype was seen many times. The V call is TRBV2, the J call TRBJ2-7, with 9 bases identical to TRBD1. V dropped 5 bases and J dropped 2; count of bases not matched to a gene: 10. CDR1 is SNHLY and CDR2 is FYNNEI in the germline V gene. This CDR3 spans 16 amino acids. CDR3 protein: CASSPAGTGKTYEQYF. The CDR3 coding sequence is TGTGCCAGCAGTCCAGCCGGGACAGGGAAAACCTACGAGCAGTACTTC.